The 23 T cell receptor beta chains below come from one sample, sequenced in a study of radiation and T cells in renal cell carcinoma. Sample time point: blood 4 weeks post-SBRT, at nephrectomy. Treatment indicated: 15 Gy SBRT to primary tumor, nephrectomy 4 weeks later. The data were produced by immunoSEQ multiplex PCR, yet TCRdb's version contains in-frame clones alone and is incomplete. The sample holds over 85,000 clones, about 85% seen once. Here the sequenced sample was blood, taken from a patient whose treatment included radiotherapy and nephrectomy. The source is a man aged 45-60 years with renal cell carcinoma.

V and J are TRBV19 and TRBJ1-6, with a tentative D call TRBD1 (5 bases). This CDR3 comprises 14 residues. Germline V CDR1 and CDR2: LNHDA, SQIVND (reference sequence). Deletions cut 6 bases from V and 7 bases from J, with 13 bases between. CDR3 DNA: TGTGCCAGTAGGGAACGACAGAGCAATTCACCCCTCCACTTT. It is translated as CASRERQSNSPLHF.

This clone was recorded once. One junction end disagrees with the germline gene, perhaps due to a read error. The gene calls are TRBV5-1 and TRBJ2-7, with 7 bases identical to TRBD2. Germline V CDR1 and CDR2: SGHRS, YFSETQ. The CDR3 runs to 14 residues. CDR3 coding DNA: TGCACCAGCAGCTTGAGTAGGGTAGCGGGTGAGCAGTACTTC. Amino acid sequence: CTSSLSRVAGEQYF.

The chain uses TRBV6-6 and TRBJ2-3; D remains unclear. This CDR3 has 12 residues. V lost 5 bases to trimming and J lost 4 bases, with 7 bases between them. Germline CDR1 MNHNY, CDR2 SVGAGI (reference sequence). The CDR3 is CASSHDSDTQYF. The CDR3 DNA is TGTGCCAGCAGTCACGACTCAGATACGCAGTATTTT.

CDR3 amino acids: CSVEAGGYGYTF. The CDR3 coding sequence is TGCAGCGTTGAAGCAGGAGGGTATGGCTACACCTTC. The V gene is TRBV29-1, the J gene TRBJ1-2, with D unclear. V gave up 1 base and J gave up 5 bases, with 8 bases separating them. This CDR3 is 12 amino acids long. Germline CDR1 SQVTM, CDR2 ANQGSEA.

This chain joins TRBV6-5 and TRBJ1-3; D remains unclear. Germline lookup yields CDR1 MNHEY and CDR2 SVGAGI. This CDR3 contains 13 residues. The V gene lost 4 bases and the J gene lost 7 bases, with 11 bases spanning the gap. This CDR3 reads CASSSPGSNTIYF. The CDR3 DNA reads TGTGCCAGCAGTTCACCGGGTTCGAACACCATATATTTT.

This sequence joins TRBV28 and TRBJ1-4; D possibly corresponds to TRBD1 (5 bases). Trimming pared 2 bases from V and 7 bases from J, leaving 17 bases between. CDR3 length: 16 amino acids. From germline, CDR1 is MDHEN and CDR2 SYDVKM. The CDR3, as DNA: TGTGCCAGCAGTTTACCCCAAGGGTCGAGGGGTGAAAAACTGTTTTTT. It encodes CASSLPQGSRGEKLFF. Full variable domain (remainder filled in from reference TRBV28 and TRBJ1-4): DVKVTQSSRYLVKRTGEKVFLECVQDMDHENMFWYRQDPGLGLRLIYFSYDVKMKEKGDIPEGYSVSREKKERFSLILESASTNQTSMYLCASSLPQGSRGEKLFFGSGTQLSVL.

This chain uses TRBV9 with TRBJ2-5; D is perhaps TRBD2 (6 bases). CDR1 is SGDLS and CDR2 is YYNGEE in the germline V gene. The CDR3 loop spans 15 amino acids. Trimming shortened V by 2 bases and J by 1 base, and 12 bases separated the two germline ends. The CDR3 DNA reads as TGTGCCAGCAGCGTGGGGGGAGGACCCCAAGAGACCCAGTACTTC. Its translation: CASSVGGGPQETQYF.

The V call is TRBV4-2, the J call TRBJ2-7, with 10 bases matching TRBD2. CDR1 and CDR2 from the germline V gene are LGHNA and YNFKEQ. V dropped 0 bases and J dropped 6; count of bases not matched to a gene: 11. The CDR3 extends over 17 amino acids. CDR3 sequence: CASSQEGSGGLASEQYF. The CDR3, as DNA: TGTGCCAGCAGCCAAGAGGGTAGCGGGGGACTAGCGAGCGAGCAGTACTTC.

The chain combines TRBV6-5 with TRBJ2-7; D is perhaps TRBD2 (6 bases). The CDR3 contains 12 residues. Germline CDR1 and CDR2: MNHEY and SVGAGI. Trimming removed 4 bases at V and 5 bases at J, with 9 bases between. The CDR3 protein is CASSSPGDEQYF. The DNA of the CDR3 is TGTGCCAGCAGTTCCCCGGGGGACGAGCAGTACTTC.

The chain employs TRBV5-1 and TRBJ2-1; no reliable D call. The CDR3 length is 14 residues. The V and J ends lost 0 bases and 7 bases respectively, with 11 bases between them. Germline values: CDR1 SGHRS, CDR2 YFSETQ. The CDR3 coding sequence is TGCGCCAGCAGCTTGGGCTCGGGCGGAAATGAGCAGTTCTTC. This codes for CASSLGSGGNEQFF.

This sequence joins TRBV6-5 and TRBJ2-3; no firm D call. The CDR3 contains 13 residues. Germline CDR1 MNHEY, CDR2 SVGAGI. Trimming pared 6 bases from V and 6 bases from J, leaving 13 bases between. Here the CDR3 DNA reads TGTGCCAGCAGCCGGAGTGTCAGGGATACGCAGTATTTT. Translation gives CASSRSVRDTQYF.

V gene TRBV7-9 combines with J gene TRBJ2-6; D gene uncertain. Germline loops: CDR1 SEHNR, CDR2 FQNEAQ (reference sequence). The CDR3 is made up of 12 amino acids. Trimming took 1 base from V and 5 from J, leaving 0 bases between them. In nucleotides, the CDR3 is TGTGCCAGCAGCTTAGGGGCCAACGTCCTGACTTTC. The encoded protein is CASSLGANVLTF.

The V and J genes are TRBV15 and TRBJ1-1; D remains unclear. Trimming pared 0 bases from V and 1 base from J, leaving 6 bases between. The CDR3 extends over 14 amino acids. Germline CDR1 is LNHNV and CDR2 is YYDKDF (reference sequence). CDR3 nucleotide sequence: TGTGCCACCAGCAGAGATAGTAAGAACACTGAAGCTTTCTTT. This codes for CATSRDSKNTEAFF.

The rearrangement uses TRBV5-1 and TRBJ2-5; maybe TRBD1 (5 bases). CDR3 length: 13 amino acids. The V and J ends lost 2 bases and 2 bases respectively, with 7 bases between them. Germline V gives CDR1 SGHRS, CDR2 YFSETQ. CDR3 loop: CASSFRQQETQYF. In nucleotides, the CDR3 is TGCGCCAGCAGCTTTCGACAGCAAGAGACCCAGTACTTC.

The chain is built from TRBV4-1 and TRBJ2-7, with D possibly being TRBD1 or TRBD2 (5 bases each). Trimming shortened V by 3 bases and J by 3 bases, and 21 bases separated the two germline ends. Germline CDR1 and CDR2: MGHRA and YSYEKL. This CDR3 region has 17 residues. The CDR3 spells CASSHPPAGHRDYEQYF. In nucleotides, the CDR3 is TGCGCCAGCAGCCATCCCCCCGCCGGACACCGGGACTACGAGCAGTACTTC.

In nucleotides, the CDR3 is TGTGCCAGCAGTTTAACGGCAGGTACCTCCTACGAGCAGTACTTC. Amino acids: CASSLTAGTSYEQYF. The gene calls are TRBV28 and TRBJ2-7; no definite D call. CDR3 length: 15 amino acids. Germline CDR1 is MDHEN and CDR2 is SYDVKM. The ends were cut back, 2 bases at V and 0 bases at J, with 11 bases in the middle.

The genes are TRBV7-8 and TRBJ2-1; either TRBD1 or TRBD2 may fit D (5 bases each). V lost 2 bases and J lost 5, with 16 bases in between. The germline CDR1 and CDR2 sequences are SGHVS and FQNEAQ. The CDR3 is 16 amino acids. CDR3 bases: TGTGCCAGCAGCTTATCCTCCGGGACCAATAACAATGAGCAGTTCTTC. Translated: CASSLSSGTNNNEQFF.

This clone was recorded once. The CDR3 DNA reads TGTGCCAGCAGTTTAGGGGCAGCGAATCCCTACGAGCAGTACTTC. Encoded protein: CASSLGAANPYEQYF. The chain combines TRBV28 with TRBJ2-7; weak D call: TRBD1 (5 bases). V was clipped by 2 bases and J by 2 bases, with 13 bases between them. The CDR3 has 15 residues. CDR1 and CDR2 from the germline V gene are MDHEN and SYDVKM. Full variable domain (remainder filled in from reference TRBV28 and TRBJ2-7): DVKVTQSSRYLVKRTGEKVFLECVQDMDHENMFWYRQDPGLGLRLIYFSYDVKMKEKGDIPEGYSVSREKKERFSLILESASTNQTSMYLCASSLGAANPYEQYFGPGTRLTVT.

The rearrangement uses TRBV18 and TRBJ2-5; TRBD2 matches 13 bases. V lost 3 bases, J lost 5 bases, and 6 bases stayed unmatched. CDR1 KGHSH and CDR2 LQKENI come from the germline V gene. CDR3 length equals 16 residues. For the CDR3, the DNA is TGTGCCAGCTCACCCCTCGAACTAGCGGGAGGGGAGACCCAGTACTTC. It is translated as CASSPLELAGGETQYF.

The V gene is TRBV6-5, the J gene TRBJ2-7; 9 nucleotides line up with TRBD1. The length of the CDR3 is 15 residues. The V gene end was trimmed by 0 bases and the J gene end by 1 base; junction bases not matched to a gene: 1. CDR1 MNHEY and CDR2 SVGAGI come from the germline V gene. The chain's CDR3 is CASSYSGQGSYEQYF. Written as DNA, the CDR3 is TGTGCCAGCAGTTACTCGGGACAGGGATCCTACGAGCAGTACTTC.

The chain carries TRBV6-5 and TRBJ1-4, with a possible D match to TRBD1 (6 bases). Germline CDR1 is MNHEY and CDR2 is SVGAGI. V was clipped by 6 bases and J by 8 bases, with 19 bases between them. The CDR3 has 15 residues. CDR3 residues: CASRGSTGPSEKLFF. CDR3 in DNA: TGTGCCAGCAGGGGATCGACAGGACCCTCGGAAAAACTGTTTTTT.

The genes are TRBV30 and TRBJ2-3; tentative D call: TRBD1 (5 bases). Germline V gene lookup returns CDR1 GTSNPN and CDR2 SVGIG (reference sequence). The V and J ends lost 2 bases and 0 bases respectively, with 9 bases between them. The CDR3 runs 14 residues. CDR3 sequence: CAWSSGLSTDTQYF. CDR3 sequence (DNA): TGTGCCTGGAGTTCAGGGCTCAGCACAGATACGCAGTATTTT.

This rearrangement joins TRBV5-1 to TRBJ2-5; possible D gene TRBD2, 6 bases. The CDR3 has 15 residues. The germline V gene encodes CDR1 SGHRS and CDR2 YFSETQ. V lost 3 bases and J lost 1, with 13 bases in between. CDR3 region: CASSSGEDLQETQYF. The CDR3 coding sequence is TGCGCCAGCAGCTCGGGAGAGGACCTCCAAGAGACCCAGTACTTC.